This T cell receptor beta chain was captured by sequencing in a study of Graves' ophthalmopathy and Graves' hyperthyroidism. The study's findings and limits: Among thyroid clonotypes expanded above 0.001 frequency, most also appeared in blood.

RNA transcripts were the source from which TCR beta CDR3 regions were amplified. HTBI primers served in a first-round RT-PCR, which a second-round multiplex PCR followed. TCRdb analysed the multiplex PCR reads with MiXCR anew, one entry per CDR3 protein. The repertoire holds about 380,000 distinct CDR3 sequences, with approximately 15% as singletons. This clonotype occurred many times. Its antigen remains unknown. The CDR3 runs 18 residues. Trimming removed 2 bases from V and 7 bases from J, with 26 bases in between. Germline CDR1 and CDR2: MNHEY and SVGEGT. Stable hyperthyroidism was defined by absence of ophthalmopathy within 18 months of follow-up. Pregnancy or lactation, uncontrolled infections and other autoimmune diseases were grounds for excluding patients. PBMCs came from 7.5 to 10 ml of fresh peripheral blood.

Sequenced input: peripheral blood. The chain recombines TRBV6-2 or TRBV6-3 with TRBJ1-2; D might be TRBD1 (6 bases). The receptor's source is a young woman with stable Graves' hyperthyroidism. CDR3 region: CASSYIRDGGTREAGYTF. The DNA for the CDR3 is TGTGCCAGCAGTTACATACGCGACGGAGGGACAAGGGAGGCTGGCTACACCTTC.